Following are 5 T cell receptor beta chains from one sample sequenced in a study of CD8+CD57+ T cells in acquired aplastic anemia. TCR beta VDJ and CDR3 profiling used genomic DNA as template. TCRdb passed the reads through MiXCR, listing each CDR3 protein once. The sample includes 200,000 or so distinct CDR3 sequences, around 50% of them seen just once. Before being chosen for sequencing, patients had shown CD8+CD57+ cell expansion by flow cytometry. Sequencing input: sorted CD4+, CD8+, or CD8+CD57+ T cells (not recorded which) from PBMCs. The receptors shown here come from a human donor with aplastic anemia.

The CDR3 DNA sequence: TGTGCCAGCAGCACGACAGGGTGGGAGCTGTTTTTT. Translating gives CASSTTGWELFF. This chain links TRBV7-2 with TRBJ2-2; TRBD1 matches 7 bases. Germline CDR1 is SGHTA and CDR2 is FQGNSA. The CDR3 covers 12 residues. The V segment lost 5 bases and the J segment 9 bases; nucleotides outside the gene matches: 3.

This clonotype was seen ten or more times. V usage is TRBV15 and J usage is TRBJ2-7, with a tentative D call TRBD2 (5 bases). The CDR3 is 12 residues long. V was clipped by 1 base and J by 7 bases, with 8 bases between them. The germline gives CDR1 LNHNV, CDR2 YYDKDF (reference sequence). The CDR3 DNA reads as TGTGCCACCAGCAGAGGGCCGGGAGAGCAGTACTTC. It specifies CATSRGPGEQYF.

In its sample, this clonotype was seen many times. This chain connects TRBV19 to TRBJ2-3; 11 bases align to TRBD2. Germline trimming cut 1 base from V and 8 bases from J; bases unmatched to any gene: 11. Germline CDR1 LNHDA, CDR2 SQIVND (reference sequence). CDR3 length: 17 residues. CDR3 DNA: TGTGCCAGTAGTATAGCCCCGGATAGCGGGGGGGCGGGTACGCAGTATTTT. Its translation: CASSIAPDSGGAGTQYF.

The genes are TRBV7-2 and TRBJ2-1; D is unresolved. Germline V gene data show CDR1 as SGHTA and CDR2 as FQGNSA. The CDR3 has 14 residues. Trimming took 3 bases from V and 8 from J, leaving 14 bases between them. CDR3 sequence reads: CASSFPGPVHEQFF. In nucleotides, the CDR3 is TGTGCCAGCAGCTTCCCTGGCCCGGTCCATGAGCAGTTCTTC.

This clonotype was counted ten times or more. The gene calls are TRBV7-9 and TRBJ1-3; possible D gene TRBD1, 5 bases. The CDR3 consists of 16 residues. The germline V gene encodes CDR1 SEHNR and CDR2 FQNEAQ (reference sequence). Deletions cut 3 bases from V and 0 bases from J, with 12 bases between. The CDR3 DNA reads TGTGCCAGCAGCTTTAACACAGGAAGCTCTGGAAACACCATATATTTT. It yields the protein CASSFNTGSSGNTIYF.